The source of this T cell receptor beta chain is a study of blood T cell repertoires in COVID-19. The CDR3 sequence is 14 residues long. CDR1 is SNHLY and CDR2 is FYNNEI in the germline V gene. The V gene lost 4 bases and the J gene lost 5 bases, with 12 bases spanning the gap. In Seattle, patients joined the study during active infection and were tracked longitudinally. The repertoire was sequenced with immunoSEQ multiplex PCR; TCRdb's copy has only in-frame clones and lacks some. This table has 45,000 to 70,000 clones, about nine tenths appearing once. The source material was peripheral blood. The chain is built from TRBV2 and TRBJ1-5, with D possibly being TRBD1 (5 bases). The origin of this receptor is a woman over 75 with COVID-19, enrolled during active disease. DNA of the CDR3: TGTGCCAGCAGTGGGGGGGAGGGGTATCAGCCCCAGCATTTT. This encodes CASSGGEGYQPQHF.